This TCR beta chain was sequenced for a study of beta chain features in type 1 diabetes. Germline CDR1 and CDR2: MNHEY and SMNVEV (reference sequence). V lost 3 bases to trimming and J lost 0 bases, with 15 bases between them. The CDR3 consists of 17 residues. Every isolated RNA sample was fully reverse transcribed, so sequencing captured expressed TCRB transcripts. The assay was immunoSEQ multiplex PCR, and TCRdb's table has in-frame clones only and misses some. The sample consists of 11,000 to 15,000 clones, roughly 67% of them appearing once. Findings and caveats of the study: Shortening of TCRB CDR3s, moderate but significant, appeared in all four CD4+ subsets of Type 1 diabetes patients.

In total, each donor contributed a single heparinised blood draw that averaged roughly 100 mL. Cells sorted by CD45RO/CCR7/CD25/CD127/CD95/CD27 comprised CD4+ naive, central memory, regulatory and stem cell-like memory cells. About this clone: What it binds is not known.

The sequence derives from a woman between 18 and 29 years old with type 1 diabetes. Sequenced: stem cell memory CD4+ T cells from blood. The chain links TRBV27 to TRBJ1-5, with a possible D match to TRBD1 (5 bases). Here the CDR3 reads CASSFAPGGDSNQPQHF. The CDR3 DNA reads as TGTGCCAGCAGTTTCGCCCCCGGGGGTGATAGCAATCAGCCCCAGCATTTT.